This T cell receptor beta chain was identified in a study of T cell responses to AZD1222 COVID-19 vaccine. Overall study findings and caveats: The repertoires were collected only after the peak T cell response. Clonal diversity was possibly underestimated, and the donors were mostly white British, with more females. Across the whole spike, CD4 TCRs peaked at regions 160-218 and 743-854.

Note on this clone: Its matching antigen is unknown.

Assay: immunoSEQ multiplex PCR; the TCRdb copy retains only in-frame clones and omits some. This repertoire shows roughly 70,000 clones, less than 85% found once; its top ten account for roughly 21%. The TCR was taken from an adult in good health. Specimen: peripheral blood, collected on day 0 of MenACWY control vaccination.

DNA for the CDR3: TGTGCCAGCAGCTACCGAGAGCCCTACGAGCAGTACTTC. This codes for CASSYREPYEQYF. V gene TRBV7-2 combines with J gene TRBJ2-7; D gene unclear. Germline loops: CDR1 SGHTA, CDR2 FQGNSA. This CDR3 is built from 13 residues. The ends were cut back, 4 bases at V and 2 bases at J, with 9 bases in the middle.